The present TCR beta chain was sequenced within a study of blood T cell repertoires in COVID-19. Using immunoSEQ multiplex PCR, the repertoire was profiled, and TCRdb retains in-frame clones only, with some absent. This sample has some 110,000 clones, with 85% found just once. CDR1 is MNHEY and CDR2 is SMNVEV in the germline V gene (reference sequence). The ends lost 4 bases at V and 5 bases at J; junction bases unmatched: 5. The CDR3 length is 14 residues. The specimen was peripheral blood. This chain connects TRBV27 to TRBJ1-2; the match to TRBD1 covers 9 bases. This TCR was sampled from a man aged 50-59 years with acute or convalescent COVID-19. As DNA, the CDR3 is TGTGCCAGCAGTTCTAGGACAGGGGTTTATGGCTACACCTTC. Protein sequence: CASSSRTGVYGYTF.